The TCR beta chain under discussion was sequenced for a study of blood T cell repertoires in COVID-19. This CDR3 region has 15 residues. The V gene end was trimmed by 7 bases and the J gene end by 4 bases; junction bases not matched to a gene: 9. CDR1 and CDR2 from the germline V gene are MNHEY and SVGAGI. The participants were between about 18 and 90 years old and came from about two dozen US areas. Membership in each cohort depended on participant-reported clinical history. Two negative PCRs, clearance, or symptom resolution were required of recovered Cohort 3 donors. Measured with immunoSEQ multiplex PCR; TCRdb has only the in-frame clones, and not every one. This sample carries fewer than 400,000 clones, over 70% of them seen once, and the ten largest clones take around 5%.

The specimen sequenced was PBMCs or T cells enriched from blood (not recorded which). The chain carries TRBV6-5 and TRBJ1-2; 10 positions match TRBD1. The source of this sequence is a young man who had recovered from COVID-19. CDR3 nucleotide sequence: TGTGCCAGCACCCAGTGGGACAGGGGCCTCTATGGCTACACCTTC. Translated, it gives CASTQWDRGLYGYTF.